Following are 30 T cell receptor beta chains from one sample sequenced in a study of cytomegalovirus exposure and HLA in healthy donors. PCR involved 60 Vbeta and 13 Jbeta primers. TCRdb's copy holds only in-frame clones and misses some; the assay was immunoSEQ multiplex PCR. The table records roughly 67,000 clones, 80% to 90% of them present only once. The sample consisted of PBMCs. The origin of the receptors is a woman aged 30 to 39 in good health and CMV-seronegative.

The CDR3 loop reads CASSLTPGAGYTF. The CDR3 DNA sequence: TGTGCCAGCAGCTTAACACCAGGGGCTGGCTACACCTTC. This chain connects TRBV11-2 to TRBJ1-2; D is perhaps TRBD1 (6 bases). CDR3 length equals 13 residues. V lost 2 bases and J lost 7, with 11 bases in between. Germline values: CDR1 SGHAT, CDR2 FQNNGV.

The chain recombines TRBV6-1 with TRBJ1-1; D not certain. The V gene lost 7 bases and the J gene lost 1 base, with 13 bases spanning the gap. Germline V gene data show CDR1 as MNHNS and CDR2 as SASEGT. The CDR3 is 14 residues long. CDR3 in amino acids: CASTLQTGNTEAFF. The CDR3 DNA follows: TGTGCCAGCACTCTACAGACCGGGAACACTGAAGCTTTCTTT.

The V gene is TRBV27, the J gene TRBJ1-5; 10 bases line up with TRBD1. The CDR3 length is 16 residues. Germline loops: CDR1 MNHEY, CDR2 SMNVEV (reference sequence). The V gene end was trimmed by 6 bases and the J gene end by 6 bases; junction bases not matched to a gene: 11. The CDR3 region has the DNA TGTGCCAGCAGCTCCGATGGGACAGGGGTATTTCAGCCCCAGCATTTT. Translated: CASSSDGTGVFQPQHF.

The rearrangement joins TRBV29-1 to TRBJ1-2, with TRBD1 as a possible D gene (5 bases). V was pared by 3 bases and J by 3 bases, with 11 bases between. Germline CDR1 and CDR2: SQVTM and ANQGSEA. The CDR3 covers 13 residues. The CDR3 bases are TGCAGCGTTGACCCCAGGGAGGACTATGGCTACACCTTC. As protein: CSVDPREDYGYTF.

The rearrangement uses TRBV7-2 and TRBJ1-2; 7 positions match TRBD1. V lost 5 bases to trimming and J lost 6 bases; unmatched junction nucleotides: 15. The length of the CDR3 is 16 residues. Germline V CDR1 and CDR2: SGHTA, FQGNSA. The CDR3 reads CASSRWAQGVGDGYTF. The CDR3 DNA reads TGTGCCAGCAGCCGATGGGCCCAGGGGGTAGGCGATGGCTACACCTTC.

The chain joins TRBV6-5 to TRBJ1-3; D unclear. Trimming shortened V by 6 bases and J by 4 bases, and 16 bases separated the two germline ends. Germline CDR1 and CDR2: MNHEY and SVGAGI. This CDR3 contains 15 residues. CDR3 loop: CASSLGLYAGNTIYF. The CDR3 DNA reads TGTGCCAGCAGCCTCGGACTCTACGCCGGAAACACCATATATTTT.

This chain uses TRBV15 with TRBJ2-7; unclear D gene. CDR1 and CDR2 from the germline V gene are LNHNV and YYDKDF (reference sequence). Trimming left V 0 bases short and J 4 bases short, with 7 bases between. The CDR3 is made up of 13 amino acids. CDR3 in amino acids: CATSRDPLYEQYF. As DNA, the CDR3 is TGTGCCACCAGCAGAGATCCCCTATACGAGCAGTACTTC. Full variable domain (rest looked up from reference TRBV15 and TRBJ2-7): DAMVIQNPRYQVTQFGKPVTLSCSQTLNHNVMYWYQQKSSQAPKLLFHYYDKDFNNEADTPDNFQSRRPNTSFCFLDIRSPGLGDTAMYLCATSRDPLYEQYFGPGTRLTVT.

The chain has TRBV2 and TRBJ2-3, with D possibly matching TRBD2 (5 bases). V was shortened by 10 bases and J by 6 bases, with 11 bases between the two germline ends. The CDR3 spans 11 residues. Germline CDR1 SNHLY, CDR2 FYNNEI. The CDR3 DNA follows: TGTGCCACGGGGTTTGTTGATACGCAGTATTTT. Translated: CATGFVDTQYF.

This chain links TRBV27 with TRBJ2-1, with TRBD2 as a possible D gene (5 bases). This CDR3 region has 15 residues. Trimming pared 3 bases from V and 7 bases from J, leaving 16 bases between. Germline-derived CDR1 and CDR2 are MNHEY and SMNVEV (reference sequence). In nucleotides, the CDR3 is TGTGCCAGCAGTTTCGGCTTGAGCGGTGGTAATGAGCAGTTCTTC. Its protein product is CASSFGLSGGNEQFF.

This clone turned up a few times. The chain carries TRBV10-3 and TRBJ1-1, with D uncertain. This CDR3 spans 15 amino acids. Trimming took 5 bases from V and 0 from J, leaving 13 bases between them. CDR1 is ENHRY, CDR2 SYGVKD, per germline. The CDR3 sequence is CAISRTDMLNTEAFF. The CDR3 DNA follows: TGTGCCATCAGTCGAACAGATATGCTGAACACTGAAGCTTTCTTT.

V and J are TRBV7-2 and TRBJ1-3; D ambiguous. The CDR3 is 15 amino acids. V was pared by 5 bases and J by 1 base, with 12 bases between. In germline, CDR1 is SGHTA, CDR2 FQGNSA. This CDR3 reads CASSLGPTSGNTIYF. The CDR3 DNA reads as TGTGCCAGCAGCCTAGGTCCTACTTCTGGAAACACCATATATTTT.

V and J are TRBV7-9 and TRBJ2-3; 10 positions match TRBD2. Germline loops: CDR1 SEHNR, CDR2 FQNEAQ (reference sequence). The V segment lost 4 bases and the J segment 5 bases; nucleotides outside the gene matches: 3. This CDR3 spans 14 amino acids. The CDR3 region has the DNA TGTGCCAGCAGCTCCCTAGCGGGGGTAGATACGCAGTATTTT. Residues: CASSSLAGVDTQYF.

This rearrangement joins TRBV6-5 to TRBJ2-7; D may be TRBD1 (5 bases). V was pared by 0 bases and J by 4 bases, with 13 bases between. The CDR3 spans 15 residues. In germline, CDR1 is MNHEY, CDR2 SVGAGI. CDR3 nucleotides: TGTGCCAGCAGTTACTCGAGCAGGGCGGAATACGAGCAGTACTTC. It yields the protein CASSYSSRAEYEQYF.

This clone is a singleton in its sample. This chain links TRBV19 with TRBJ2-7; TRBD1 matches at 10 bases. Per the germline V gene, CDR1 is LNHDA and CDR2 is SQIVND (reference sequence). CDR3 length: 15 amino acids. The V gene end was trimmed by 5 bases and the J gene end by 0 bases; junction bases not matched to a gene: 4. The CDR3 DNA is TGTGCCAGTAGTGCTGGGACAGGGGTCTCCTACGAGCAGTACTTC. The encoded protein is CASSAGTGVSYEQYF.

This clone came up a few times. This chain joins TRBV5-8 and TRBJ2-4, with 7 bases matching TRBD1. The CDR3 is 13 amino acids. The V and J ends lost 9 bases and 8 bases, in that order; junction bases with no gene match: 11. In germline, CDR1 is SGHTS, CDR2 YDEGEE. The CDR3 reads CAITRGSLDIQYF. CDR3 nucleotide sequence: TGTGCCATTACCAGGGGGAGCTTGGACATTCAGTACTTC.

The J gene is TRBJ1-1, the V gene TRBV4-3, with TRBD1 matching 11 bases. Unmatched junction bases numbered 10, after V lost 0 bases and J lost 1 base. The length of the CDR3 is 19 residues. Germline CDR1 and CDR2: LGHNA and YSLEER. For the CDR3, the DNA is TGCGCCAGCAGCCAAGATCGAGGCAGGACAGGGGGCCGGAACACTGAAGCTTTCTTT. Translation gives CASSQDRGRTGGRNTEAFF.

This clone has just a few counts. The CDR3 coding sequence is TGCAGCGTAAATGACATCAATGAGCAGTTCTTC. This sequence encodes CSVNDINEQFF. The chain employs TRBV29-1 and TRBJ2-1; D gene uncertain. Trimming removed 6 bases from V and 6 bases from J, with 9 bases in between. Germline V gene lookup returns CDR1 SQVTM and CDR2 ANQGSEA. This CDR3 region has 11 residues.

The J gene is TRBJ1-6, the V gene TRBV9; D perhaps matches TRBD1 (5 bases). CDR1 is SGDLS and CDR2 is YYNGEE in the germline V gene. The CDR3 is 14 residues long. Trimming shortened V by 2 bases and J by 15 bases, and 18 bases separated the two germline ends. This CDR3 is CASSVYTRGDFLHF. DNA of the CDR3: TGTGCCAGCAGCGTTTATACCAGAGGGGACTTCCTCCACTTT.

The chain is built from TRBV5-6 and TRBJ1-1; tentatively, D is TRBD1 (6 bases). The CDR3 totals 17 residues. Germline CDR1 and CDR2: SGHDT and YYEEEE. With 0 bases removed from V and 2 bases from J, the gap between germline ends came to 17 bases. The CDR3 DNA sequence: TGTGCCAGCAGCTTGGGGGGGCCGGACCCCACAAACACTGAAGCTTTCTTT. Translated, it gives CASSLGGPDPTNTEAFF.

CDR3 region: CASRRQVVGTDTQYF. The CDR3 nucleotides read TGTGCCAGTAGACGACAGGTAGTAGGCACAGATACGCAGTATTTT. V gene TRBV19 combines with J gene TRBJ2-3, with TRBD1 as a possible D gene (6 bases). CDR1 is LNHDA and CDR2 is SQIVND in the germline V gene (reference sequence). V lost 6 bases and J lost 1, with 14 bases in between. This CDR3 is 15 amino acids long.

DNA of the CDR3: TGCGCCAGCAGGGACTCGAGAGGGACCCAGTACTTC. This translates into CASRDSRGTQYF. This sequence joins TRBV5-1 and TRBJ2-5, with a possible D match to TRBD2 (5 bases). The CDR3 covers 12 residues. Germline-derived CDR1 and CDR2 are SGHRS and YFSETQ. The germline V and J ends were trimmed by 5 bases and 7 bases, with 12 bases remaining between them.

V and J are TRBV15 and TRBJ2-7; TRBD2 agrees at 8 bases. This CDR3 has 14 residues. The V gene's germline CDR1 is LNHNV and CDR2 YYDKDF (reference sequence). The junction had 5 bases not matched to a gene; V was cut back by 5 bases and J by 2 bases. CDR3 coding DNA: TGTGCCACCAGCCGGGGGGGGGCGGCCTACGAGCAGTACTTC. Translated, it gives CATSRGGAAYEQYF.

The V call is TRBV10-2, the J call TRBJ1-1; D perhaps matches TRBD1 (6 bases). Trimming left V 0 bases short and J 4 bases short, with 15 bases between. The germline CDR1 and CDR2 sequences are WSHSY and SAAADI. The CDR3 loop spans 16 amino acids. The CDR3 spells CASSESQGSSGTEAFF. CDR3 nucleotide sequence: TGCGCCAGCAGTGAGTCACAGGGTTCTTCGGGCACTGAAGCTTTCTTT.

This clone turned up a few times. The chain recombines TRBV5-5 with TRBJ2-7; D might be TRBD2 (5 bases). V lost 3 bases and J 4 bases, leaving 17 bases between the germline ends. Looked up from germline, CDR1 is SGHKS and CDR2 is YYEKEE (reference sequence). This CDR3 comprises 15 residues. The CDR3 loop reads CASSSPTSGLYEQYF. In DNA form, the CDR3 reads TGTGCCAGCAGCTCACCGACGTCGGGGTTGTACGAGCAGTACTTC.

The chain recombines TRBV6-5 with TRBJ2-1, with a tentative D call TRBD1 (5 bases). CDR3 length equals 15 residues. Germline V gives CDR1 MNHEY, CDR2 SVGAGI. V was clipped by 4 bases and J by 4 bases, with 14 bases between them. The CDR3 nucleotides are TGTGCCAGCAGTTCAGACAGCCCATTTTACAATGAGCAGTTCTTC. Translating it yields CASSSDSPFYNEQFF.

V usage is TRBV5-4 and J usage is TRBJ1-6; 7 bases match TRBD1. CDR1 is SGHNT, CDR2 YYREEE, per germline (reference sequence). After removal of 0 bases from V and 9 bases from J, the junction contained 12 bases not matched to a gene. The length of the CDR3 is 17 residues. DNA of the CDR3: TGTGCCAGCAGCTTGGAATATCAAGGGGGCGCGGGTTCACCCCTCCACTTT. Residues: CASSLEYQGGAGSPLHF.

The chain uses TRBV9 and TRBJ2-4, with 7 bases aligning to TRBD1. Germline V gene data show CDR1 as SGDLS and CDR2 as YYNGEE. The junction had 7 bases not matched to a gene; V was cut back by 2 bases and J by 8 bases. The CDR3 length is 14 residues. The CDR3 loop is CASSVGLGQDIQYF. The CDR3 DNA is TGTGCCAGCAGCGTGGGCCTCGGACAGGACATTCAGTACTTC.

The rearrangement links TRBV6-1 to TRBJ2-2; TRBD1 aligns across 7 bases. The CDR3 runs to 14 residues. From germline, CDR1 is MNHNS and CDR2 SASEGT. V was pared by 7 bases and J by 6 bases, with 8 bases of the junction left unmatched. CDR3 nucleotides: TGTGCCAGCACCCCCCTACAGGGGCCCGGGGAGCTGTTTTTT. Amino acids: CASTPLQGPGELFF.

This sequence joins TRBV6-5 and TRBJ2-3; a possible D gene is TRBD2 (5 bases). Germline lookup yields CDR1 MNHEY and CDR2 SVGAGI. This CDR3 is 12 amino acids long. V was shortened by 6 bases and J by 6 bases, with 10 bases between the two germline ends. This CDR3 reads CASSRGSDTQYF. DNA of the CDR3: TGTGCCAGCAGCCGCGGGTCCGATACGCAGTATTTT.

The rearrangement joins TRBV6-1 to TRBJ2-7; possibly TRBD1 for D (5 bases). The V gene's germline CDR1 is MNHNS and CDR2 SASEGT. This CDR3 has 13 residues. V dropped 8 bases and J dropped 3 bases, with 14 bases sitting between them. DNA for the CDR3: TGTGCCAGCCGCAGGGCAGGGCTCTACGAGCAGTACTTC. Its translation is CASRRAGLYEQYF.